This entry is about one T cell receptor (beta chain). The clone's antigen remains unknown. Within one base of it there is no much larger clone, and no base qualities were kept. RNA was extracted using the RNeasy kit, and about 0.45 to 1 ug of the RNA was reverse transcribed with random hexamers. The immunoSEQ multiplex PCR assay, covering 54 Vbeta and 13 Jbeta segments, was used to amplify TCR beta CDR3 regions. To correct PCR amplification bias, a synthetic template baseline was used for both primer optimization and computational correction. Processing in the source paper ran as follows. Reads were assigned to V, D and J genes according to IMGT and analyzed in immunoSEQ Analyzer, with only productive sequences retained. Clonality was computed as one minus Shannon entropy normalized by log2 of the number of productive unique sequences. For each patient and control, public and private clones were evaluated within the 100 most prevalent clones. Susac-specific clones were defined as absent from healthy and MS cohorts, over a thousand published viral clones and other ImmuneACCESS disease sequences. Through fastp at Q25 and MiXCR, TCRdb rebuilt clones from the public reads, retaining in-frame beta chains. Entries are consolidated by CDR3 protein sequence, retaining the most common genes and DNA. TCRdb assigned the V and J calls; the authors' analysis was not used. The sample table records some 26,000 distinct CDR3 sequences; around 94% of these occur just once. About 0.27% of the sample is held by the ten biggest clonotypes.

This sample was taken from a study of CD8 T cells in Susac syndrome (dated by TCRdb to between 2018 and 2020). Regarding the research as a whole: Whether CD8+ T cell activation and differentiation in Susac syndrome was antigen driven was tested using repertoire sequencing. CD8+ T cell repertoire clonality was compared between more than 9 healthy donors, approximately 14 Susac syndrome patients and around 15 multiple sclerosis patients. Overall results and qualifications from the work: The number of individuals in the TCR sequencing and HLA analysis was recognized as being relatively small.

High-throughput TCR beta sequencing profiled peripheral blood CD8+ and CD4+ T cells from healthy donors, Susac syndrome patients and multiple sclerosis patients. Healthy donors were included as age- and sex-matched controls. Bulk CD8+ and CD4+ T cells were purified by magnetic negative isolation, while CD8+ TEMRA cells were enriched using FACS. Blood was collected in EDTA tubes and processed within 24 hours, with PBMCs isolated through density gradient centrifugation. PBMCs intended for TCR sequencing were cryopreserved in liquid nitrogen and were subsequently thawed in a 37 degrees C water bath. The sorted or isolated CD4+, CD8+ and CD8+ TEMRA cells reached a purity of at least 90%. The sequenced sample was CD8+ T cells from PBMCs. This TCR derives from a human donor in good health.

The nucleotides read TGCAGTGCCCCCGGGAGGCGGAGCACAGATACGCAGTATTTT. Translated, this gives CSAPGRRSTDTQYF. This chain joins TRBV20-1 to TRBJ2-3; 7 bases in the middle match TRBD2. From a lookup of the germline V gene (reference sequence), CDR1 and CDR2 are DFQATT and SNEGSKA. The cysteine opens and the phenylalanine closes a CDR3 of 14 amino acids. Only the CDR3 DNA stays, 42 bases, in frame from base 1. Trimmed from V: 6 bases; trimmed from J: 0 bases; junction bases lacking a gene match: 6.